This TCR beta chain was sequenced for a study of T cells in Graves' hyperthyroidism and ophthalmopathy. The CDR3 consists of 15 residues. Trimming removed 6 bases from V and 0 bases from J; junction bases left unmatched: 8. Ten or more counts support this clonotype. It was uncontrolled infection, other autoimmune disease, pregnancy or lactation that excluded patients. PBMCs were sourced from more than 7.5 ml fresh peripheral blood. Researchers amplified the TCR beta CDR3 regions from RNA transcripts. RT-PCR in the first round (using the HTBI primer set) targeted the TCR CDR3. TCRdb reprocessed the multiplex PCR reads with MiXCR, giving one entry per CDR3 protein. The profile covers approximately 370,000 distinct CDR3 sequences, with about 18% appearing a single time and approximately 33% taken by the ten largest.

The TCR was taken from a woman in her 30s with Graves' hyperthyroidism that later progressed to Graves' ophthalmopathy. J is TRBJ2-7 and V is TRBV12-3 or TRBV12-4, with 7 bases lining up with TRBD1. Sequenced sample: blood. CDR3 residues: CASRGRRTGSYEQYF. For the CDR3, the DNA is TGTGCCAGCAGGGGCAGGAGGACAGGCTCCTACGAGCAGTACTTC.